These 15 T cell receptor beta chains were sequenced from one sample in a study of blood T cell repertoires in COVID-19. Only in-frame clones appear in the TCRdb table, and some are missing; sequencing was by immunoSEQ multiplex PCR. The sample carries approximately 260,000 clones, around 81% recorded once. The sequenced sample was PBMCs or T cells enriched from blood (not recorded which). Every receptor here comes from a man in his fifties who had recovered from COVID-19.

The chain couples TRBV5-4 to TRBJ2-1; D call uncertain. The CDR3 loop spans 15 amino acids. Trimming stripped 0 bases from V and 4 bases from J, with 11 bases between. Germline V CDR1 and CDR2: SGHNT, YYREEE (reference sequence). CDR3 amino acids: CASSLESGPYNEQFF. The CDR3 DNA follows: TGTGCCAGCAGCTTGGAAAGTGGCCCGTACAATGAGCAGTTCTTC.

A few counts support this clone. V gene TRBV11-3 combines with J gene TRBJ2-2, with TRBD2 matching 7 bases. V shed 5 bases and J 4 bases; nucleotides not matched to a gene: 10. This CDR3 has 16 residues. The germline gives CDR1 SGHNT, CDR2 YENEEA. The CDR3 is CASSEVAGVVTGELFF. The CDR3, as DNA: TGTGCCAGCAGCGAAGTGGCGGGAGTAGTCACCGGGGAGCTGTTTTTT.

The V call is TRBV7-2, the J call TRBJ1-1; 7 nucleotides line up with TRBD1. J was trimmed by 5 bases and V by 8 bases; bases with no gene match: 11. The CDR3 runs to 14 residues. Germline V gene data show CDR1 as SGHTA and CDR2 as FQGNSA. CDR3: CASGLTGVWTEAFF. Here the CDR3 DNA reads TGTGCCAGCGGCCTAACAGGGGTATGGACTGAAGCTTTCTTT.

The chain recombines TRBV30 with TRBJ2-7, with a tentative D call TRBD1 (6 bases). This CDR3 has 13 residues. Trimming removed 2 bases at V and 6 bases at J, with 14 bases between. Per the germline V gene, CDR1 is GTSNPN and CDR2 is SVGIG (reference sequence). CDR3 sequence reads: CAWSRTALIEQYF. CDR3 DNA sequence: TGTGCCTGGAGTCGGACAGCACTAATCGAGCAGTACTTC.

The chain joins TRBV29-1 to TRBJ1-1; D remains ambiguous. CDR3 size: 10 residues. Per the germline V gene, CDR1 is SQVTM and CDR2 is ANQGSEA. V lost 4 bases to trimming and J lost 6 bases, with 6 bases between them. CDR3 DNA sequence: TGCAGCGTTGTAACACCTGAAGCTTTCTTT. Protein: CSVVTPEAFF.

V usage is TRBV7-9 and J usage is TRBJ1-6, with D possibly matching TRBD1 (5 bases). The V end lost 5 bases, the J end lost 10 bases, and 18 bases lay between the germline ends. The CDR3 is made up of 15 amino acids. The germline V gene encodes CDR1 SEHNR and CDR2 FQNEAQ (reference sequence). The CDR3 coding sequence is TGTGCCAGCAGCATAAGTACAGGCCGTGGGTCACCCCTCCACTTT. Translating gives CASSISTGRGSPLHF.

The CDR3 is CASSPSRGAIYKLFF. DNA of the CDR3: TGTGCCAGCAGTCCCAGTCGGGGGGCGATTTACAAACTGTTTTTT. The chain employs TRBV27 and TRBJ1-4, with TRBD1 as a possible D gene (6 bases). V lost 5 bases and J lost 11, with 21 bases in between. The CDR3 contains 15 residues. Germline assignment: CDR1 MNHEY and CDR2 SMNVEV (reference sequence). Full variable domain (rest looked up from reference TRBV27 and TRBJ1-4): EAQVTQNPRYLITVTGKKLTVTCSQNMNHEYMSWYRQDPGLGLRQIYYSMNVEVTDKGDVPEGYKVSRKEKRNFPLILESPSPNQTSLYFCASSPSRGAIYKLFFGSGTQLSVL.

The rearrangement links TRBV18 to TRBJ2-3; 9 nucleotides align to TRBD2. This CDR3 has 15 amino acids. The V gene's germline CDR1 is KGHSH and CDR2 LQKENI. V lost 2 bases, J lost 1 base, and 1 base stayed unmatched. The DNA for the CDR3 is TGTGCCAGCTCACCAGCGGGAGGGGGCACAGATACGCAGTATTTT. Protein: CASSPAGGGTDTQYF.

The chain couples TRBV24-1 to TRBJ2-7; tentative D call: TRBD1 (6 bases). The germline V and J ends were trimmed by 7 bases and 3 bases, with 15 bases remaining between them. Germline V gene data show CDR1 as KGHDR and CDR2 as SFDVKD. This CDR3 comprises 14 residues. The CDR3 DNA sequence: TGTGCCACCAGCGCGGCAGGGGTGAGCTACGAGCAGTACTTC. Its protein product is CATSAAGVSYEQYF.

CDR3 sequence: CASSVDLNNSPLHF. CDR3 sequence (DNA): TGTGCCAGCAGCGTGGACTTAAATAATTCACCCCTCCACTTT. The chain couples TRBV5-4 to TRBJ1-6; D remains ambiguous. V lost 4 bases, J lost 5 bases, and 10 bases lay in between. The V gene's germline CDR1 is SGHNT and CDR2 YYREEE (reference sequence). The CDR3 is 14 amino acids. Looking up the rest from reference TRBV5-4 and TRBJ1-6 gives the full variable domain: ETGVTQSPTHLIKTRGQQVTLRCSSQSGHNTVSWYQQALGQGPQFIFQYYREEENGRGNFPPRFSGLQFPNYSSELNVNALELDDSALYLCASSVDLNNSPLHFGNGTRLTVT.

The chain joins TRBV2 to TRBJ2-5, with TRBD2 matching over 7 bases. CDR1 SNHLY and CDR2 FYNNEI come from the germline V gene. V lost 4 bases to trimming and J lost 4 bases; unmatched junction nucleotides: 6. This CDR3 region has 14 residues. Here the CDR3 DNA reads TGTGCCAGCAGTGTGGTGGCTAGCGGAGAGACCCAGTACTTC. Protein product: CASSVVASGETQYF.

The CDR3 DNA sequence: TGCGCCAGCAGCCAAACTTACAGGGGGCGTATCTATGGCTACACCTTC. Translating gives CASSQTYRGRIYGYTF. The chain is built from TRBV4-3 and TRBJ1-2, with 9 bases aligning to TRBD1. V shed 2 bases, J shed 4 bases, and the junction held 8 bases outside the gene matches. Germline loops: CDR1 LGHNA, CDR2 YSLEER. The CDR3 covers 16 residues.

Here the CDR3 reads CASSNHRGAYEQYF. CDR3 in DNA: TGTGCCAGCAGCAACCACAGGGGAGCCTACGAGCAGTACTTC. This sequence joins TRBV7-9 and TRBJ2-7, with TRBD1 matching 7 bases. CDR3 size: 14 residues. Per the germline V gene, CDR1 is SEHNR and CDR2 is FQNEAQ (reference sequence). The junction had 6 bases not matched to a gene; V was cut back by 5 bases and J by 2 bases.

The V gene is TRBV28, the J gene TRBJ1-1; 9 nucleotides agree with TRBD1. Germline CDR1 reads MDHEN; CDR2 reads SYDVKM. Germline trimming cut 2 bases from V and 2 bases from J; bases unmatched to any gene: 6. CDR3 length: 16 amino acids. The CDR3 DNA reads TGTGCCAGCAGTTTACAACAGGGGGCGGTCAACACTGAAGCTTTCTTT. Its translation: CASSLQQGAVNTEAFF.

The chain recombines TRBV6-5 with TRBJ1-1; D uncertain. The CDR3 totals 14 residues. V was cut by 2 bases and J by 0 bases, with 7 bases left in between. CDR1 is MNHEY, CDR2 SVGAGI, per germline. The CDR3 protein is CASSYATLNTEAFF. The CDR3 DNA sequence: TGTGCCAGCAGTTACGCCACTCTGAACACTGAAGCTTTCTTT.